This TCR beta chain derives from a study of cytotoxic CD8 clonotypes in ibrutinib-treated CLL. The repertoire was sequenced with immunoSEQ multiplex PCR; TCRdb's copy has only in-frame clones and lacks some. The sample carries 110,000 to 150,000 clones, 76% recorded once. Points from the study as a whole: At ibrutinib response, clonality increased, and at progression it declined back toward baseline.

CDR3 length: 14 residues. V was pared by 0 bases and J by 5 bases, with 8 bases between. Germline lookup yields CDR1 SGHRS and CDR2 YFSETQ. Worth noting for this clone: No antigen is known for it.

The chain combines TRBV5-1 with TRBJ1-4; no definite D call. The sequence derives from a human donor with chronic lymphocytic leukemia. The sequenced sample was PBMCs, obtained after 24 months of ibrutinib treatment. CDR3: CASSLELRNEKLFF. DNA for the CDR3: TGCGCCAGCAGCTTGGAGCTTCGGAATGAAAAACTGTTTTTT.